The 12 T cell receptor beta chains in this list originate from one sample, sequenced in a study of T cell responses to AZD1222 COVID-19 vaccine. Clones were read by immunoSEQ multiplex PCR, and TCRdb kept only the in-frame ones, dropping some. The repertoire holds around 180,000 clones, 80% to 90% seen once, with 5% to 7.5% in the top ten. The sample in question was peripheral blood, obtained on day 0 of AZD1222 vaccination. These TCRs come from an adult in good health.

The chain links TRBV7-9 to TRBJ1-6, with 9 bases aligning to TRBD1. Germline lookup yields CDR1 SEHNR and CDR2 FQNEAQ (reference sequence). This CDR3 spans 17 amino acids. Losses at the gene ends were 6 bases for V and 10 bases for J; bases not matched to a gene: 16. In DNA, the CDR3 is TGTGCCAGCAGTACCTCGAATCGGGACAGGGTGAACTCACCCCTCCACTTT. It specifies CASSTSNRDRVNSPLHF.

The chain links TRBV7-9 to TRBJ1-2; 8 bases agree with TRBD1. Unmatched junction bases numbered 7, after V lost 4 bases and J lost 6 bases. This CDR3 is 14 amino acids long. The V gene's germline CDR1 is SEHNR and CDR2 FQNEAQ (reference sequence). The CDR3 bases are TGTGCCAGCAGCTCGGACAGGGTCAGTCATGGCTACACCTTC. It is translated as CASSSDRVSHGYTF.

This CDR3 reads CASSETGDNEKLFF. For the CDR3, the DNA is TGTGCCAGCAGCGAGACAGGGGATAATGAAAAACTGTTTTTT. V and J are TRBV9 and TRBJ1-4; 8 bases match TRBD1. From germline, CDR1 is SGDLS and CDR2 YYNGEE. The CDR3 has 14 residues. Losses at the gene ends were 3 bases for V and 4 bases for J; bases not matched to a gene: 2.

This chain joins TRBV5-6 and TRBJ1-1; 7 nucleotides match TRBD1. CDR3 length equals 14 residues. Unmatched junction bases numbered 3, after V lost 4 bases and J lost 0 bases. Germline lookup yields CDR1 SGHDT and CDR2 YYEEEE. CDR3 protein: CASSRGQLNTEAFF. DNA for the CDR3: TGTGCCAGCAGCCGGGGACAGTTGAACACTGAAGCTTTCTTT.

This clone was recorded only once. The chain joins TRBV6-5 to TRBJ2-1; no reliable D call. The CDR3 is 16 residues long. Germline lookup yields CDR1 MNHEY and CDR2 SVGAGI. V was trimmed by 0 bases and J by 0 bases, leaving 9 bases between them. The chain's CDR3 is CASSYSRGSSYNEQFF. CDR3 in DNA: TGTGCCAGCAGTTACTCGAGAGGCAGCTCCTACAATGAGCAGTTCTTC.

This chain links TRBV6-6 with TRBJ2-7, with D possibly TRBD1 on 6 matching bases. The CDR3 has 16 amino acids. The V end was cut by 9 bases, the J end by 2 bases, with 23 bases between. Germline assignment: CDR1 MNHNY and CDR2 SVGAGI (reference sequence). In nucleotides, the CDR3 is TGTGCCAGTACTCGGCCCTTACAGGGCCCCCCCTACGAGCAGTACTTC. Translated: CASTRPLQGPPYEQYF.

The chain is built from TRBV14 and TRBJ1-4; the D is unclear. This CDR3 is built from 13 residues. Trimming pared 3 bases from V and 4 bases from J, leaving 6 bases between. Germline CDR1 reads SGHDN; CDR2 reads FVKESK. The CDR3 sequence is CASSQGINEKLFF. The CDR3 DNA follows: TGTGCCAGCAGCCAGGGGATTAATGAAAAACTGTTTTTT.

The chain employs TRBV6-5 and TRBJ1-2; TRBD1 matches at 9 bases. The CDR3 runs 16 residues. CDR1 is MNHEY, CDR2 SVGAGI, per germline. Losses at the gene ends were 1 base for V and 2 bases for J; bases not matched to a gene: 5. CDR3 sequence (DNA): TGTGCCAGCAGTTACTTCCGACAGGGGGGGAACTATGGCTACACCTTC. The encoded protein is CASSYFRQGGNYGYTF.

V gene TRBV24-1 combines with J gene TRBJ1-3, with no clear D. CDR3 length: 14 amino acids. V was pared by 3 bases and J by 3 bases, with 8 bases between. CDR1 is KGHDR and CDR2 is SFDVKD in the germline V gene. CDR3 sequence reads: CATSDHGSGNTIYF. The CDR3 DNA reads as TGTGCCACCAGTGATCATGGGAGTGGAAACACCATATATTTT.

This clone was seen just once. The V call is TRBV6-5, the J call TRBJ1-5, with 9 nucleotides matching TRBD1. This CDR3 has 14 amino acids. Trimming at V came to 8 bases and at J to 3 bases, leaving 5 bases not matched to a gene. Per the germline V gene, CDR1 is MNHEY and CDR2 is SVGAGI. The CDR3 reads CASFRDRDNQPQHF. The CDR3 DNA reads TGTGCCAGCTTCCGGGACAGGGACAATCAGCCCCAGCATTTT.

This clone was found a few times. The rearrangement joins TRBV4-1 to TRBJ1-5; D is ambiguous. V shed 0 bases and J shed 6 bases, with 6 bases lying between them. From germline, CDR1 is MGHRA and CDR2 YSYEKL. The CDR3 covers 13 residues. The CDR3 spells CASSQEGSQPQHF. The CDR3 DNA sequence: TGCGCCAGCAGCCAAGAAGGAAGTCAGCCCCAGCATTTT.

The chain joins TRBV19 to TRBJ2-5; tentative D call: TRBD1 (6 bases). Germline V lookup: CDR1 LNHDA, CDR2 SQIVND (reference sequence). V was pared by 4 bases and J by 5 bases, with 14 bases between. This CDR3 region has 14 residues. Written as DNA, the CDR3 is TGTGCCAGTAGTAGGCCCGACAGGTCGGAGACCCAGTACTTC. Translating gives CASSRPDRSETQYF.